This T cell receptor (beta chain) appears in the sequencing data of a study of CD8 T cells in ankylosing spondylitis (dated by TCRdb to 2016 to 2017). Regarding the complete study: T cell receptor beta repertoires were profiled in healthy donors and ankylosing spondylitis patients so that disease-linked TCR variants could be found. The full study cohort comprised around 25 ankylosing spondylitis patients and around 100 healthy donors. Peripheral blood was sampled, and synovial fluid was additionally collected from ankylosing spondylitis patients. Summary of the overall study and its limitations: Some motif variants had previously been reported in the synovial fluid and blood of reactive arthritis patients, which suggests shared mechanisms of disease initiation. The disease-linked clones showed a CD8+ phenotype and occurred at relatively low frequencies in peripheral blood. Blood from ankylosing spondylitis patients appeared to be characterized by a TCR beta motif composed of 7 to 9 highly homologous amino acid variants. According to the report, matched synovial fluid samples from ankylosing spondylitis patients were significantly enriched for the disease-linked clones.

Counted from cysteine to phenylalanine, this CDR3 has 12 amino acids. Only the CDR3 DNA stays, 36 bases, in frame from base 1. The germline V gene sets CDR1 to MDHEN and CDR2 to SYDVKM. A distance of 5 bases separates the germline ends of V and J, which lose 5 bases and 3 bases respectively. This clonotype showed up many times. Which antigen it targets is not known. Qualities for individual bases were not recorded, and no much larger clone is one base off. Synovial fluid samples and blood samples obtained from the same ankylosing spondylitis patients were matched. The run used an Illumina HiSeq 2500. Quantitative 5'-RACE with molecular barcodes was used to prepare TCR beta libraries. Regarding the original processing steps: A new computational method based on a probabilistic model of VDJ rearrangement was used to identify disease-linked TCR variants. Clones were called with MiXCR by TCRdb after fastp trimmed the public reads at Q25, and only in-frame beta chains were retained. Rows with a matching CDR3 protein are joined into one entry that keeps the most common DNA and genes. What appears here as the V and J calls and clone size reflects TCRdb's work, not the paper's. The sample data list approximately 60,000 distinct CDR3 sequences, and 6% to 8% of these were observed just once. The top ten constitute roughly 4.8% of the sample.

The specimen was synovial fluid, either unsorted or a sorted T cell fraction (not recorded which). The V gene is TRBV28 and the J gene is TRBJ1-5; the D gene is not confidently resolved. This receptor was identified in a male donor with ankylosing spondylitis. The sequenced DNA: TGTGCCAGCAGTAGACCCAATCAGCCCCAGCATTTT. Translated, this gives CASSRPNQPQHF.